These 30 T cell receptor beta chains were all obtained from the same sample, sequenced in a study of T-cell reconstitution after alpha-beta-depleted transplantation in children. The authors prepared the TCRbeta library with unique molecular identifiers. MiXCR, run by TCRdb on the PCR reads, gives a single entry per CDR3 protein. Altogether 580,000 or so distinct CDR3 sequences are present, around 23% being singletons, with the ten largest covering roughly an eighth. The material sequenced was PBMCs, mostly from graft donor cells, taken 360 days after TCRalphabeta/CD19-depleted stem cell transplant. The receptor source for this set is a boy less than two years old who had a stem cell transplant for acute myeloid leukemia, so the T cells may come from the graft donor.

V and J are TRBV2 and TRBJ2-1; 12 bases align to TRBD2. Germline V gene lookup returns CDR1 SNHLY and CDR2 FYNNEI. There are 16 residues in the CDR3. Trimming removed 6 bases from V and 4 bases from J; junction bases left unmatched: 7. The CDR3 bases are TGTGCCAGCAGCGGACTAGCGGGACCCGATTACAATGAGCAGTTCTTC. This codes for CASSGLAGPDYNEQFF.

The rearrangement links TRBV24-1 to TRBJ2-2; D unclear. Trimming took off 5 bases at V and 0 bases at J, with 3 bases between the two ends. Looked up from germline, CDR1 is KGHDR and CDR2 is SFDVKD. This CDR3 region has 13 residues. The CDR3 reads CATSVPNTGELFF. The CDR3 coding sequence is TGTGCCACCAGTGTCCCGAACACCGGGGAGCTGTTTTTT.

This clonotype was seen ten or more times. V gene TRBV29-1 combines with J gene TRBJ2-1; 7 bases match TRBD1. The trim removed 6 bases at V and 6 bases at J, leaving 5 bases unmatched. The germline V gene has CDR1 SQVTM and CDR2 ANQGSEA. This CDR3 has 12 amino acids. As DNA, the CDR3 is TGCAGCGTCCTCGGACAGGCCAATGAGCAGTTCTTC. It encodes CSVLGQANEQFF.

At least ten counts were recorded for this clonotype. The genes are TRBV7-8 and TRBJ1-1, with D possibly matching TRBD1 (5 bases). Germline V gene sequence: CDR1 SGHVS, CDR2 FQNEAQ. The CDR3 extends over 11 amino acids. Trimming shortened V by 8 bases and J by 8 bases, and 12 bases separated the two germline ends. The CDR3 coding sequence is TGTGCCAGCCGAACACAGGAGGAAGCTTTCTTT. This translates into CASRTQEEAFF.

V gene TRBV20-1 combines with J gene TRBJ1-1; D is unresolved. The CDR3 contains 13 residues. Trimming removed 1 base at V and 8 bases at J, with 14 bases between. CDR1 and CDR2 (germline): DFQATT, SNEGSKA (reference sequence). The CDR3 here is CSARGVVRSEAFF. CDR3 DNA sequence: TGCAGTGCTAGAGGGGTGGTCCGTTCGGAAGCTTTCTTT.

This chain uses TRBV6-5 with TRBJ1-5, with a tentative D call TRBD1 (6 bases). Deletions cut 1 base from V and 0 bases from J, with 19 bases between. CDR1 MNHEY and CDR2 SVGAGI come from the germline V gene. The CDR3 spans 19 residues. The CDR3 nucleotides are TGTGCCAGCAGTTACTATCTTGCAGGGGCCGGACCTAGCAATCAGCCCCAGCATTTT. It yields the protein CASSYYLAGAGPSNQPQHF.

V is TRBV5-1 and J is TRBJ2-3; D possibly matches TRBD1 or TRBD2 (5 bases each). Germline loops: CDR1 SGHRS, CDR2 YFSETQ. V lost 5 bases and J 1 base, leaving 14 bases between the germline ends. The CDR3 contains 15 residues. The CDR3, as DNA: TGCGCCAGCAGTGCCGAGGGGACCCGCACAGATACGCAGTATTTT. It codes for CASSAEGTRTDTQYF.

There are a few counts of this clonotype. The J gene is TRBJ2-7, the V gene TRBV6-2 or TRBV6-3, with 7 bases that match TRBD1. This CDR3 is 14 amino acids long. Germline trimming cut 4 bases from V and 2 bases from J; bases unmatched to any gene: 5. Germline values: CDR1 MNHEY, CDR2 SVGEGT. The CDR3 reads CASSWTGNAYEQYF. CDR3 DNA: TGTGCCAGCAGTTGGACAGGTAACGCCTACGAGCAGTACTTC.

This clonotype was seen a handful of times. This rearrangement joins TRBV5-1 to TRBJ2-1; D not resolved. Per germline, CDR1 SGHRS and CDR2 YFSETQ. V was clipped by 2 bases and J by 6 bases, with 15 bases between them. The CDR3 spans 15 residues. This chain's CDR3 is CASSFNGVYRNEQFF. The CDR3 DNA is TGCGCCAGCAGCTTCAATGGGGTTTACCGCAATGAGCAGTTCTTC.

This clonotype was detected a few times. The J gene is TRBJ1-6, the V gene TRBV20-1; D is possibly TRBD1 (5 bases). Germline CDR1 is DFQATT and CDR2 is SNEGSKA (reference sequence). This CDR3 is built from 12 residues. V shed 5 bases and J shed 7 bases, with 9 bases lying between them. The CDR3 coding sequence is TGCAGTGCTGATCCAGGGAATTCACCCCTCCACTTT. This gives the protein CSADPGNSPLHF.

This clonotype was detected a few times. This chain uses TRBV6-1 with TRBJ2-1; 11 positions agree with TRBD2. With 6 bases clipped from V and 4 bases from J, the junction kept 8 bases outside the gene matches. The germline V gene encodes CDR1 MNHNS and CDR2 SASEGT. This CDR3 has 16 amino acids. CDR3 amino acids: CASSLPRLAGYNEQFF. Here the CDR3 DNA reads TGTGCCAGCAGCCTCCCCCGACTAGCGGGATACAATGAGCAGTTCTTC.

This clonotype was observed many times. The chain has TRBV10-3 and TRBJ2-5; TRBD1 matches at 8 bases. The trim removed 3 bases at V and 4 bases at J, leaving 1 base unmatched. Germline V gives CDR1 ENHRY, CDR2 SYGVKD. The CDR3 runs 13 residues. The CDR3, as DNA: TGTGCCATCAGTGACAGGGGGCGAGAGACCCAGTACTTC. It translates to CAISDRGRETQYF.

CDR3 amino acids: CASSYSHRSQPQHF. The CDR3 coding sequence is TGTGCCAGCAGTTACTCGCACAGGAGTCAGCCCCAGCATTTT. V and J are TRBV6-5 and TRBJ1-5, with TRBD1 as a possible D gene (5 bases). The V end lost 0 bases, the J end lost 6 bases, and 9 bases lay between the germline ends. Germline V gene sequence: CDR1 MNHEY, CDR2 SVGAGI. The CDR3 runs 14 residues.

This clonotype occurred many times. The chain couples TRBV5-1 to TRBJ1-1; 9 positions agree with TRBD1. Germline CDR1 reads SGHRS; CDR2 reads YFSETQ. The CDR3 covers 14 residues. Trimming cost V 4 bases and J 5 bases; bases outside gene matches: 6. CDR3 sequence: CASSPPGQGTEAFF. In DNA form, the CDR3 reads TGCGCCAGCAGCCCTCCGGGACAGGGAACTGAAGCTTTCTTT.

In its sample, this clonotype was seen many times. The chain couples TRBV4-3 to TRBJ2-3; 12 bases agree with TRBD2. V lost 8 bases, J lost 0 bases, and 15 bases stayed unmatched. CDR3 length equals 19 residues. Looked up from germline, CDR1 is LGHNA and CDR2 is YSLEER. CDR3 in amino acids: CASGTRLAGGTHSTDTQYF. CDR3 DNA: TGCGCCAGCGGCACCCGGCTAGCGGGGGGGACACATAGCACAGATACGCAGTATTTT.

The rearrangement links TRBV5-6 to TRBJ1-4, with 7 bases identical to TRBD1. The germline V gene has CDR1 SGHDT and CDR2 YYEEEE. The CDR3 extends over 11 amino acids. Trimming took 4 bases from V and 13 from J; bases not matched to a gene: 4. CDR3 protein: CASSRDSRLFF. The CDR3 DNA is TGTGCCAGCAGCCGGGACAGTCGACTGTTTTTT.

The chain joins TRBV20-1 to TRBJ2-7; D is possibly TRBD2 (6 bases). V lost 6 bases to trimming and J lost 6 bases, with 21 bases between them. CDR1 is DFQATT and CDR2 is SNEGSKA in the germline V gene (reference sequence). There are 14 residues in the CDR3. The CDR3 nucleotides read TGCAGTGCCCCCGAGGGCGGGGTTGACGCCGAGCAGTACTTC. Translated: CSAPEGGVDAEQYF.

The CDR3 reads CASIGGLKSETQYF. The CDR3 region has the DNA TGTGCCAGCATTGGGGGACTAAAGTCAGAGACCCAGTACTTC. This chain connects TRBV12-3 or TRBV12-4 to TRBJ2-5; 7 bases match TRBD2. Trimming removed 7 bases from V and 4 bases from J; junction bases left unmatched: 9. This CDR3 has 14 residues.

V usage is TRBV29-1 and J usage is TRBJ1-1; D gene unclear. With 7 bases removed from V and 2 bases from J, the gap between germline ends came to 20 bases. The CDR3 contains 15 residues. In germline, CDR1 is SQVTM, CDR2 ANQGSEA. This CDR3 reads CSAVPLGSRNTEAFF. Here the CDR3 DNA reads TGCAGCGCCGTACCCCTAGGATCGAGAAACACTGAAGCTTTCTTT. The variable domain in full, completed from reference TRBV29-1 and TRBJ1-1, reads SAVISQKPSRDICQRGTSLTIQCQVDSQVTMMFWYRQQPGQSLTLIATANQGSEATYESGFVIDKFPISRPNLTFSTLTVSNMSPEDSSIYLCSAVPLGSRNTEAFFGQGTRLTVV.

V is TRBV2 and J is TRBJ2-2; 9 bases are shared with TRBD1. Germline loops: CDR1 SNHLY, CDR2 FYNNEI. The junction had 6 bases not matched to a gene; V was cut back by 6 bases and J by 7 bases. This CDR3 spans 14 amino acids. CDR3 amino acids: CASRLTGGIGELFF. CDR3 sequence (DNA): TGTGCCAGCAGACTGACAGGGGGTATCGGGGAGCTGTTTTTT. The full variable domain, rest sourced from reference TRBV2 and TRBJ2-2, is EPEVTQTPSHQVTQMGQEVILRCVPISNHLYFYWYRQILGQKVEFLVSFYNNEISEKSEIFDDQFSVERPDGSNFTLKIRSTKLEDSAMYFCASRLTGGIGELFFGEGSRLTVL.

This clonotype was observed at least ten times. The chain links TRBV5-1 to TRBJ2-3, with 9 bases aligning to TRBD2. The CDR3 loop spans 15 amino acids. Looked up from germline, CDR1 is SGHRS and CDR2 is YFSETQ. Trimming cost V 0 bases and J 4 bases; bases outside gene matches: 3. The chain's CDR3 is CASSLGLADADTQYF. The CDR3, as DNA: TGCGCCAGCAGCTTGGGACTAGCGGATGCAGATACGCAGTATTTT.

The chain joins TRBV12-3 or TRBV12-4 to TRBJ1-3; unclear D gene. V was trimmed by 3 bases and J by 0 bases, leaving 12 bases between them. This CDR3 spans 16 amino acids. In nucleotides, the CDR3 is TGTGCCAGCAGTTTGGCGTTGACGAGCTCTGGAAACACCATATATTTT. As protein: CASSLALTSSGNTIYF.

There are a few counts of this clonotype. V is TRBV12-3 or TRBV12-4 and J is TRBJ1-6; D not resolved. The CDR3 loop spans 15 amino acids. Trimming cost V 0 bases and J 6 bases, with 9 bases left between them. The CDR3 sequence: CASSLARTVNSPLHF. DNA of the CDR3: TGTGCCAGCAGTTTAGCAAGGACCGTTAATTCACCCCTCCACTTT.

This clonotype was seen ten or more times. The chain has TRBV12-3 or TRBV12-4 and TRBJ1-2; D unresolved. This CDR3 has 14 amino acids. V was pared by 0 bases and J by 3 bases, with 8 bases between. CDR3 in DNA: TGTGCCAGCAGTTTAGCGCGCCAGCACTATGGCTACACCTTC. Encoded protein: CASSLARQHYGYTF.

Many counts were recorded for this clonotype. The chain employs TRBV28 and TRBJ2-7; TRBD2 matches at 7 bases. The CDR3 covers 14 residues. Germline CDR1 reads MDHEN; CDR2 reads SYDVKM. The V segment lost 3 bases and the J segment 0 bases; nucleotides outside the gene matches: 2. The CDR3 sequence: CASSFGGDSYEQYV. DNA for the CDR3: TGTGCCAGCAGTTTTGGGGGGGACTCCTACGAGCAGTACGTC.

The chain carries TRBV19 and TRBJ1-3; D is undetermined. This CDR3 has 14 amino acids. Deletions cut 3 bases from V and 3 bases from J, with 9 bases between. Looked up from germline, CDR1 is LNHDA and CDR2 is SQIVND (reference sequence). The CDR3 bases are TGTGCCAGTAGTATTGTGGGGTTTGGAAACACCATATATTTT. Its translation is CASSIVGFGNTIYF.

The CDR3 DNA sequence: TGCAGTGCAAGAAACACGGGACGGGCAAATCAGCCCCAGCATTTT. This codes for CSARNTGRANQPQHF. V is TRBV20-1 and J is TRBJ1-5; tentative D call: TRBD1 (5 bases). This CDR3 has 15 residues. The V and J ends lost 6 bases and 4 bases respectively, with 19 bases between them. Germline V gives CDR1 DFQATT, CDR2 SNEGSKA (reference sequence).

Written as DNA, the CDR3 is TGTGCCAGCAGTCGGGACAGGTATCAGCCCCAGCATTTT. Protein product: CASSRDRYQPQHF. J is TRBJ1-5 and V is TRBV6-4; 8 nucleotides agree with TRBD1. This CDR3 is built from 13 residues. With 5 bases clipped from V and 5 bases from J, the junction kept 2 bases outside the gene matches. Germline V gene sequence: CDR1 MRHNA, CDR2 SNTAGT.

The chain is built from TRBV15 and TRBJ2-5, with 9 nucleotides matching TRBD2. Germline-derived CDR1 and CDR2 are LNHNV and YYDKDF (reference sequence). The CDR3 spans 18 residues. V lost 1 base to trimming and J lost 2 bases; unmatched junction nucleotides: 11. DNA for the CDR3: TGTGCCACCAGCAGAGCTCCCATGACTAGCGGCCTTCAAGAGACCCAGTACTTC. It specifies CATSRAPMTSGLQETQYF.

The chain links TRBV7-8 to TRBJ2-7; 10 bases agree with TRBD1. Trimming at V came to 5 bases and at J to 6 bases, leaving 13 bases not matched to a gene. Germline loops: CDR1 SGHVS, CDR2 FQNEAQ. This CDR3 spans 16 amino acids. The CDR3: CASSQTGGVILGEQYF. In nucleotides, the CDR3 is TGTGCCAGCAGCCAGACAGGGGGCGTAATCTTGGGCGAGCAGTACTTC.